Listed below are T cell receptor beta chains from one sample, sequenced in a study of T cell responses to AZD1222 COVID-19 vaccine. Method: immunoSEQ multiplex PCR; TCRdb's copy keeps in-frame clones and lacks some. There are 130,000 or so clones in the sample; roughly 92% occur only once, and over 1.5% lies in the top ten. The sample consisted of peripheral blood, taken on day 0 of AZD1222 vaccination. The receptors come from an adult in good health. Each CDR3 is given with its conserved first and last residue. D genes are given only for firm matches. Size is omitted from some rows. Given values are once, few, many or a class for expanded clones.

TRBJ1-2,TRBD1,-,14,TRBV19,CASSRDSLPYGYTF,TGTGCCAGTAGCAGGGACAGCCTCCCTTATGGCTACACCTTC
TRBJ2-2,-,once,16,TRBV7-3,CASSFTGPPNTGELFF,TGTGCCAGCAGCTTCACTGGGCCCCCGAACACCGGGGAGCTGTTTTTT
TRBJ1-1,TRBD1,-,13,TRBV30,CAGSRDRGQVAFF,TGTGCCGGGAGCCGGGACAGGGGGCAAGTAGCTTTCTTT
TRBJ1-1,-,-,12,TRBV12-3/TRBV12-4,CASSIGGTEAFF,TGTGCCAGCAGTATAGGGGGCACTGAAGCTTTCTTT
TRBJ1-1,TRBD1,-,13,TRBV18,CASSPGTDLEAFF,TGTGCCAGCTCACCCGGGACAGATCTAGAAGCTTTCTTT
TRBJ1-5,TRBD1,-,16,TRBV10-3,CAISESGQGVNQPQHF,TGTGCCATCAGTGAGTCGGGACAGGGGGTGAATCAGCCCCAGCATTTT
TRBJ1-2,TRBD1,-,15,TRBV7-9,CASSLAGQGASGYTF,TGTGCCAGCAGCTTAGCGGGACAGGGGGCAAGTGGCTACACCTTC
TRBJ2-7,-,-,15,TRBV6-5,CASSNDPGIGYEQYF,TGTGCCAGCAGCAATGACCCCGGTATTGGCTACGAGCAGTACTTC
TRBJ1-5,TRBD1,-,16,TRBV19,CASSSGQGLGTDPQHF,TGTGCCAGTAGTTCTGGACAGGGCCTGGGTACGGATCCCCAGCATTTT
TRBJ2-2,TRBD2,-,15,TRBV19,CASTPGLANTGELFF,TGTGCCAGTACCCCGGGACTAGCGAACACCGGGGAGCTGTTTTTT
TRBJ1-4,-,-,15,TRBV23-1,CASRPSGTPNEKLFF,TGCGCCAGCAGACCCTCCGGGACCCCAAATGAAAAACTGTTTTTT
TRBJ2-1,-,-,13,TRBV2,CASRVTSYNEQFF,TGTGCCAGCAGAGTGACTAGCTACAATGAGCAGTTCTTC
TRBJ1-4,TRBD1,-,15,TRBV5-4,CASSAYRGRDEKLFF,TGTGCCAGCAGCGCGTACAGGGGGCGGGATGAAAAACTGTTTTTT
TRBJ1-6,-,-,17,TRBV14,CASSLGMDSSYNSPLHF,TGTGCCAGCAGCTTGGGAATGGACAGCTCCTATAATTCACCCCTCCACTTT
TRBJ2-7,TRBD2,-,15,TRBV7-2,CASSLAGGGVYEQYF,TGTGCCAGCAGCTTAGCCGGCGGGGGGGTTTACGAGCAGTACTTC
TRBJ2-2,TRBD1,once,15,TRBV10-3,CAITSGTGMGGELFF,TGTGCCATCACCTCCGGGACAGGGATGGGCGGGGAGCTGTTTTTT
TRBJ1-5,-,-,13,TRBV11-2,CASSLSYNQPQHF,TGTGCCAGCAGCCTGAGTTACAATCAGCCCCAGCATTTT
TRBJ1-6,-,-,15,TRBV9,CASSADSMSNSPLHF,TGTGCCAGCAGCGCCGACAGCATGTCGAATTCACCCCTCCACTTT
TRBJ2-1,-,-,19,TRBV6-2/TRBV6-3,CASSYSISGGESSYNEQFF,TGTGCCAGCAGTTACTCGATTTCTGGCGGAGAGAGCTCCTACAATGAGCAGTTCTTC
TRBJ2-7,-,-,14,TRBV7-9,CASSSPFRVYEQYF,TGTGCCAGCAGCTCGCCCTTCAGGGTATACGAGCAGTACTTC
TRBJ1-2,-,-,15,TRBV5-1,CASSSQGGYNYGYTF,TGCGCCAGCAGCTCACAGGGAGGATACAACTATGGCTACACCTTC
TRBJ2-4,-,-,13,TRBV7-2,CASSPGGLNIQYF,TGTGCCAGCAGCCCCGGGGGGCTGAACATTCAGTACTTC
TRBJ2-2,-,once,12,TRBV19,CASSEYTGELFF,TGTGCCAGTAGTGAGTACACCGGGGAGCTGTTTTTT
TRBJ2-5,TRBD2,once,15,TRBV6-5,CASSQRPGTTETQYF,TGTGCCAGCAGCCAACGCCCCGGGACTACCGAGACCCAGTACTTC
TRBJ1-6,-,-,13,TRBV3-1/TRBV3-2,CASSREYNSPLHF,TGTGCCAGCAGCCGAGAGTATAATTCACCCCTCCACTTT
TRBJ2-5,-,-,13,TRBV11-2,CASSLVGQETQYF,TGTGCCAGCAGCTTAGTTGGCCAAGAGACCCAGTACTTC
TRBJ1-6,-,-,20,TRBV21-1,CASSALHRDRDSMVNSPLHF,TGTGCCAGCAGCGCCCTCCATAGGGACCGAGACTCTATGGTCAATTCACCCCTCCACTTT
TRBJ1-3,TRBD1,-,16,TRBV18,CASGTNTGGSGNTIYF,TGTGCCAGCGGCACTAACACAGGGGGCTCTGGAAACACCATATATTTT
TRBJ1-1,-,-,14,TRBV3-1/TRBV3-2,CASSQADVGTEAFF,TGTGCCAGCAGCCAGGCGGACGTGGGGACTGAAGCTTTCTTT
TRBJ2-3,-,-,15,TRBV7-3,CASSLSATSTDTQYF,TGTGCCAGCAGCTTATCGGCAACTAGCACAGATACGCAGTATTTT
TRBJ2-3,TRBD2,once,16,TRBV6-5,CASSYSASGYTDTQYF,TGTGCCAGCAGTTACTCCGCTAGCGGATACACAGATACGCAGTATTTT
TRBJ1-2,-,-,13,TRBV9,CASSGQLLYGYTF,TGTGCCAGCTCCGGACAGCTGCTCTATGGCTACACCTTC
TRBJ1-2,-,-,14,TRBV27,CASSPPGVGYGYTF,TGTGCCAGCAGTCCGCCGGGGGTTGGGTATGGCTACACCTTC
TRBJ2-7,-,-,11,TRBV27,CASSLWGKQYF,TGTGCCAGCAGTTTATGGGGGAAGCAGTACTTC
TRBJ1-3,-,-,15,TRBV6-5,CASSYDGQWGNTIYF,TGTGCCAGCAGTTACGACGGACAGTGGGGAAACACCATATATTTT
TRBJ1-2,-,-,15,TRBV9,CASSVDGRANYGYTF,TGTGCCAGCAGCGTAGACGGGCGGGCTAACTATGGCTACACCTTC
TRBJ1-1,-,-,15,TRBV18,CASSPTDGVNTEAFF,TGTGCCAGCTCACCAACGGACGGAGTGAACACTGAAGCTTTCTTT
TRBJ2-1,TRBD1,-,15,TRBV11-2,CASSPLTGAINEQFF,TGTGCCAGCAGCCCTCTGACAGGGGCGATCAATGAGCAGTTCTTC
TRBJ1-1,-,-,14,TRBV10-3,CAISEGEGNTEAFF,TGTGCCATCAGTGAGGGGGAGGGGAACACTGAAGCTTTCTTT
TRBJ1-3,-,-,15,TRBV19,CASSIEGLFGNTIYF,TGTGCCAGTAGTATAGAGGGCCTTTTCGGAAACACCATATATTTT
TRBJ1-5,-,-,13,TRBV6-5,CASWGKGNQPQHF,TGTGCCAGCTGGGGGAAGGGCAATCAGCCCCAGCATTTT
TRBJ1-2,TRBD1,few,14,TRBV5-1,CASSLEGQFYGYTF,TGCGCCAGCAGCTTGGAGGGACAGTTCTATGGCTACACCTTC
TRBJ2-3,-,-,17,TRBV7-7,CASSLEGMDKRTDTQYF,TGTGCTAGCAGCTTAGAGGGAATGGACAAGCGCACAGATACGCAGTATTTT
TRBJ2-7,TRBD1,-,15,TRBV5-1,CASSLTTGGREEQYF,TGCGCCAGCAGCTTAACTACAGGGGGGCGCGAGGAGCAGTACTTC
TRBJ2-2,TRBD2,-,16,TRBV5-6,CASSFSGRANTGELFF,TGTGCCAGCAGCTTCAGCGGGAGGGCTAACACCGGGGAGCTGTTTTTT